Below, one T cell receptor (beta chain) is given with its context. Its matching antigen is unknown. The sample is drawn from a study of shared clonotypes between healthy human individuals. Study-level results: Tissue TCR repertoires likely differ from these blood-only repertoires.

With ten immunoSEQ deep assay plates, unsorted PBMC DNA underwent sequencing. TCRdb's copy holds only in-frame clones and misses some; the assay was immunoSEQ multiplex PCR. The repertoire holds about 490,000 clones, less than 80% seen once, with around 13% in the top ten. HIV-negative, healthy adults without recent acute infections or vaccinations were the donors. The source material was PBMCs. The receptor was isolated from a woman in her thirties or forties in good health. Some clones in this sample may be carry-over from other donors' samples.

The CDR3: CASSLLAGDQETQYF. The CDR3 coding sequence is TGTGCCAGCAGCCTACTAGCGGGAGACCAAGAGACCCAGTACTTC. The rearrangement joins TRBV6-4 to TRBJ2-5, with 11 bases matching TRBD2. The germline gives CDR1 MRHNA, CDR2 SNTAGT. This CDR3 is 15 amino acids long. V lost 6 bases and J lost 0; bases outside the gene matches: 3.